This note documents a single T cell receptor beta chain sequence. The antigen is not known. These data come from a study of immune cell composition in non-small cell lung cancer. General observations from the study: Shared sequences between tumour-reactive and dominant in vivo clones were not proven.

Template was genomic DNA from frozen, unsorted single-cell suspensions. The CDR3 is 17 residues long. J lost 6 bases, V lost 4 bases, and 13 bases had no gene match. TCRdb's table, derived via immunoSEQ multiplex PCR, lists solely in-frame clones and lacks some. In the table there are about 5,200 clones, 70% to 85% of which are singletons. This sequence was found in a human donor with non-small cell lung cancer. The chain is built from TRBV5-3 and TRBJ2-1, with 10 bases identical to TRBD2. TRBV5-3 is labeled an ORF, and its function is uncertain. Sequencing used lung tumor tissue. The CDR3 coding sequence is TGTGCCAGAAGCGAGGAAGCGGGAGGGGTTGATGGCAATGAGCAGTTCTTC. It encodes CARSEEAGGVDGNEQFF.